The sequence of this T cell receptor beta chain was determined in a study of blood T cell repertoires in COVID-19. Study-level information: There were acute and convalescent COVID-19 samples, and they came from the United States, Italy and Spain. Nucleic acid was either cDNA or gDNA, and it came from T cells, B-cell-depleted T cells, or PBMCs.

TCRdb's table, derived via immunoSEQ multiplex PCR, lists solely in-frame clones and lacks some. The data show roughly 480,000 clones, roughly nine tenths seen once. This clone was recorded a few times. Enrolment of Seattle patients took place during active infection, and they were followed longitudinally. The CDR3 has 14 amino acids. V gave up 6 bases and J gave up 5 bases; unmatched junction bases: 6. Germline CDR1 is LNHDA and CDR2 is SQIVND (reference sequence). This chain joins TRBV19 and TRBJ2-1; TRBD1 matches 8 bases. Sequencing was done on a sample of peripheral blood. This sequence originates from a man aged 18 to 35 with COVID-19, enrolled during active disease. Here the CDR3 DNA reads TGTGCCAGTAGGCCGGGACAGGCAAACAATGAGCAGTTCTTC. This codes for CASRPGQANNEQFF. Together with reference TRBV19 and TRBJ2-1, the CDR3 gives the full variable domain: DGGITQSPKYLFRKEGQNVTLSCEQNLNHDAMYWYRQDPGQGLRLIYYSQIVNDFQKGDIAEGYSVSREKKESFPLTVTSAQKNPTAFYLCASRPGQANNEQFFGPGTRLTVL.